Presented here are 31 T cell receptor beta chains from one specimen sequenced in a study of a mutant IDH1 vaccine in newly diagnosed glioma. Time point: week 23, last vaccination. Every vaccine dose comprised 300 ug of mutant IDH1 20-mer peptide plus topical imiquimod. Sequencing was performed with immunoSEQ multiplex PCR; in TCRdb, only in-frame clones are kept and a portion is missing. The top ten clones hold about 3.9% of a sample with about 44,000 clones, around 93% of them seen once. These TCRs' antigens remain unknown. The sample here was PBMCs, taken from a glioma patient whose treatment included an IDH1 peptide vaccine. Receptor source: a man in his fifties with glioma.

V is TRBV7-6 and J is TRBJ1-1, with D perhaps TRBD1 (5 bases). This CDR3 region has 13 residues. Germline values: CDR1 SGHVS, CDR2 FNYEAQ. The ends were cut back, 5 bases at V and 8 bases at J, with 15 bases in the middle. The CDR3: CASSPGGSSEAFF. DNA for the CDR3: TGTGCCAGCAGCCCGGGGGGATCGTCGGAAGCTTTCTTT. The whole variable domain, remainder taken from reference TRBV7-6 and TRBJ1-1, is GAGVSQSPRYKVTKRGQDVALRCDPISGHVSLYWYRQALGQGPEFLTYFNYEAQQDKSGLPNDRFSAERPEGSISTLTIQRTEQRDSAMYRCASSPGGSSEAFFGQGTRLTVV.

The CDR3: CASGLIAAGGRELFF. As DNA, the CDR3 is TGTGCTAGTGGTTTGATCGCTGCGGGGGGCCGGGAGCTGTTTTTT. This chain links TRBV12-5 with TRBJ2-2; 8 positions match TRBD2. This CDR3 region has 15 residues. The J segment lost 9 bases and the V segment lost 2 bases, leaving 8 bases of the junction unmatched. The germline gives CDR1 LGHNT, CDR2 FRNRAP.

The chain is built from TRBV9 and TRBJ2-1, with 10 nucleotides matching TRBD2. CDR3 length: 15 residues. V lost 1 base and J lost 7; bases outside the gene matches: 5. CDR1 is SGDLS and CDR2 is YYNGEE in the germline V gene. CDR3 sequence reads: CASSVPAGGLNEQFF. DNA for the CDR3: TGTGCCAGCAGCGTACCAGCGGGGGGGCTTAATGAGCAGTTCTTC.

This clone is medium-sized. The chain employs TRBV2 and TRBJ2-7; TRBD2 might be the D (7 bases). Germline V gene data show CDR1 as SNHLY and CDR2 as FYNNEI. V lost 3 bases and J lost 5, with 17 bases in between. The CDR3 spans 15 residues. CDR3 loop: CASSESFTGRDEQYF. CDR3 DNA sequence: TGTGCCAGCAGTGAGTCCTTTACAGGGAGGGACGAGCAGTACTTC.

The chain is built from TRBV5-4 and TRBJ1-2; D gene ambiguous. The V and J ends lost 4 bases and 0 bases respectively, with 13 bases between them. CDR1 is SGHNT and CDR2 is YYREEE in the germline V gene (reference sequence). The CDR3 is made up of 15 amino acids. CDR3 region: CASSVGVDANYGYTF. CDR3 DNA sequence: TGTGCCAGCAGCGTAGGCGTCGACGCTAACTATGGCTACACCTTC.

The gene calls are TRBV19 and TRBJ1-1; 7 bases map to TRBD1. Germline CDR1 reads LNHDA; CDR2 reads SQIVND (reference sequence). CDR3 length: 14 amino acids. Trimming took 4 bases from V and 6 from J; bases not matched to a gene: 8. The CDR3 reads CASSRTGSLPEAFF. DNA of the CDR3: TGTGCCAGTAGTAGGACAGGAAGCCTCCCTGAAGCTTTCTTT. The entire variable domain, with the rest obtained from reference TRBV19 and TRBJ1-1, is as follows: DGGITQSPKYLFRKEGQNVTLSCEQNLNHDAMYWYRQDPGQGLRLIYYSQIVNDFQKGDIAEGYSVSREKKESFPLTVTSAQKNPTAFYLCASSRTGSLPEAFFGQGTRLTVV.

This clone is a singleton in its sample. The chain carries TRBV12-5 and TRBJ1-1; 8 bases are a match to TRBD1. This CDR3 has 15 residues. J gave up 4 bases and V 4 bases, and 8 bases lay outside the gene matches. Germline CDR1 and CDR2: LGHNT and FRNRAP. CDR3 protein: CASGSLTGEGTEAFF. For the CDR3, the DNA is TGTGCTAGTGGTTCCCTGACAGGGGAGGGCACTGAAGCTTTCTTT.

This rearrangement joins TRBV5-1 to TRBJ2-7; D may be TRBD1 or TRBD2 (6 bases each). The CDR3 is 14 amino acids. The ends were cut back, 3 bases at V and 1 base at J, with 11 bases in the middle. Germline V gene sequence: CDR1 SGHRS, CDR2 YFSETQ. In DNA, the CDR3 is TGCGCCAGCAGCTCGATAGGGGGGTCCTACGAGCAGTACTTC. Its translation: CASSSIGGSYEQYF.

The gene calls are TRBV4-2 and TRBJ2-1, with 10 bases that match TRBD2. The trim removed 0 bases at V and 6 bases at J, leaving 5 bases unmatched. Per germline, CDR1 LGHNA and CDR2 YNFKEQ. This CDR3 is built from 16 residues. CDR3 sequence reads: CASSQDSSGGANEQFF. In DNA form, the CDR3 reads TGTGCCAGCAGCCAAGATTCCAGCGGGGGGGCCAATGAGCAGTTCTTC.

The chain couples TRBV4-3 to TRBJ1-1; 11 nucleotides match TRBD1. V shed 0 bases, J shed 4 bases, and the junction held 7 bases outside the gene matches. This CDR3 is 17 amino acids long. Germline-derived CDR1 and CDR2 are LGHNA and YSLEER. In DNA, the CDR3 is TGCGCCAGCAGCCAAGATACCCCCGGGACAGGGGGCACTGAAGCTTTCTTT. Protein: CASSQDTPGTGGTEAFF.

The V gene is TRBV5-5, the J gene TRBJ2-3; 9 nucleotides match TRBD1. The CDR3 consists of 15 residues. CDR1 and CDR2 from the germline V gene are SGHKS and YYEKEE (reference sequence). Trimming removed 0 bases from V and 2 bases from J; junction bases left unmatched: 1. CDR3 coding DNA: TGTGCCAGCAGCTTGGGGGACAGGGACACAGATACGCAGTATTTT. Amino acids: CASSLGDRDTDTQYF.

The rearrangement uses TRBV5-5 and TRBJ2-2; the match to TRBD1 covers 9 bases. This CDR3 spans 15 amino acids. From germline, CDR1 is SGHKS and CDR2 YYEKEE (reference sequence). The V and J ends lost 4 bases and 3 bases, in that order; junction bases with no gene match: 4. CDR3 coding DNA: TGTGCCAGCAGCGCCGGGACAGGGCACACCGGGGAGCTGTTTTTT. Its translation: CASSAGTGHTGELFF.

The genes are TRBV9 and TRBJ2-1; TRBD1 aligns across 11 bases. The CDR3 has 16 amino acids. Germline V gene lookup returns CDR1 SGDLS and CDR2 YYNGEE. The junction had 9 bases not matched to a gene; V was cut back by 5 bases and J by 5 bases. The CDR3 coding sequence is TGTGCCAGCAGACCCATGGGACAGGGGGGAAACAATGAGCAGTTCTTC. Translation: CASRPMGQGGNNEQFF.

The CDR3 loop is CASSQARQTKNQPQHF. The CDR3 DNA reads TGCGCCAGCAGCCAAGCCCGGCAGACTAAGAATCAGCCCCAGCATTTT. The chain joins TRBV4-3 to TRBJ1-5; D not certain. CDR1 is LGHNA, CDR2 YSLEER, per germline. Trimming left V 1 base short and J 4 bases short, with 14 bases between. The CDR3 has 16 residues.

V gene TRBV28 combines with J gene TRBJ1-3; perhaps TRBD1 as D (5 bases). Between the trimmed V and J ends, which lost 6 bases and 4 bases, there was a span of 13 bases. CDR3 size: 14 residues. The germline V gene has CDR1 MDHEN and CDR2 SYDVKM. The CDR3 bases are TGTGCCAGCAGGCCGGGGGGGACGGGAAACACCATATATTTT. Protein product: CASRPGGTGNTIYF.

The rearrangement links TRBV7-2 to TRBJ1-2; no definite D call. The V end was cut by 1 base, the J end by 3 bases, with 9 bases between. The CDR3 covers 14 residues. CDR1 and CDR2 from the germline V gene are SGHTA and FQGNSA. CDR3 protein: CASSLGPGDYGYTF. CDR3 bases: TGTGCCAGCAGCTTAGGACCGGGTGACTATGGCTACACCTTC.

This clone has a single count. V usage is TRBV28 and J usage is TRBJ1-1, with 7 bases fitting TRBD1. The junction had 12 bases not matched to a gene; V was cut back by 7 bases and J by 4 bases. This CDR3 contains 15 residues. Germline CDR1 and CDR2: MDHEN and SYDVKM. The CDR3 region is CASTTKGALGTEAFF. In DNA, the CDR3 is TGTGCCAGCACCACCAAGGGGGCTCTCGGCACTGAAGCTTTCTTT.

V is TRBV7-6 and J is TRBJ2-2; 11 bases fit TRBD2. Germline V gene lookup returns CDR1 SGHVS and CDR2 FNYEAQ. There are 18 residues in the CDR3. V dropped 4 bases and J dropped 1; count of bases not matched to a gene: 8. The CDR3: CASSSWTSGPMNTGELFF. CDR3 sequence (DNA): TGTGCCAGCAGCTCCTGGACTAGCGGGCCTATGAACACCGGGGAGCTGTTTTTT.

The chain recombines TRBV18 with TRBJ2-7; 7 nucleotides agree with TRBD1. The germline V gene encodes CDR1 KGHSH and CDR2 LQKENI. The CDR3 runs 15 residues. V was pared by 3 bases and J by 3 bases, with 8 bases of the junction left unmatched. The CDR3, as DNA: TGTGCCAGCTCACCTTCACCGGGACAGAACTACGAGCAGTACTTC. This translates into CASSPSPGQNYEQYF.

This clone was recorded only once. The V call is TRBV5-1, the J call TRBJ2-2; unclear D gene. The V gene's germline CDR1 is SGHRS and CDR2 YFSETQ. The CDR3 contains 17 residues. Between the trimmed V and J ends, which lost 0 bases and 1 base, there was a span of 13 bases. CDR3 bases: TGCGCCAGCAGCTTGGTTGGTCAGCGACAGAACACCGGGGAGCTGTTTTTT. Encoded protein: CASSLVGQRQNTGELFF.

The chain combines TRBV2 with TRBJ2-7; 7 nucleotides align to TRBD1. With 6 bases clipped from V and 1 base from J, the junction kept 12 bases outside the gene matches. Germline assignment: CDR1 SNHLY and CDR2 FYNNEI. The CDR3 runs to 16 residues. The CDR3 DNA follows: TGTGCCAGCAGCGCGATGTTAGGACAGGTTTCCTACGAGCAGTACTTC. As protein: CASSAMLGQVSYEQYF.

V is TRBV19 and J is TRBJ1-2, with 8 bases that match TRBD1. Germline lookup yields CDR1 LNHDA and CDR2 SQIVND (reference sequence). V shed 4 bases, J shed 6 bases, and the junction held 7 bases outside the gene matches. This CDR3 has 14 amino acids. The CDR3 reads CASSTDRGTNGYTF. The CDR3 DNA reads as TGTGCCAGTAGTACCGACAGGGGAACAAATGGCTACACCTTC.

V is TRBV19 and J is TRBJ2-7, with TRBD2 as a possible D gene (6 bases). The CDR3 has 13 amino acids. Trimming shortened V by 6 bases and J by 4 bases, and 13 bases separated the two germline ends. Germline CDR1 LNHDA, CDR2 SQIVND (reference sequence). The CDR3 reads CASSIGGKYEQYF. For the CDR3, the DNA is TGTGCCAGTAGCATCGGGGGAAAGTACGAGCAGTACTTC.

The genes are TRBV4-3 and TRBJ1-2; 7 nucleotides match TRBD1. This CDR3 has 14 amino acids. CDR1 and CDR2 (germline): LGHNA, YSLEER. V trimming: 3 bases; J trimming: 10 bases; junction bases outside the gene matches: 11. This CDR3 reads CASSHEDRPGTYTF. The CDR3 region has the DNA TGCGCCAGCAGCCACGAGGACAGGCCTGGTACCTACACCTTC.

This chain links TRBV15 with TRBJ2-1; TRBD1 matches 8 bases. V lost 5 bases to trimming and J lost 5 bases; unmatched junction nucleotides: 8. The CDR3 extends over 15 amino acids. Germline loops: CDR1 LNHNV, CDR2 YYDKDF (reference sequence). For the CDR3, the DNA is TGTGCCACCAGCGACCGGGACAGGAACCACAATGAGCAGTTCTTC. This gives the protein CATSDRDRNHNEQFF.

J is TRBJ2-3 and V is TRBV7-8; 9 nucleotides agree with TRBD2. Trimming took 5 bases from V and 12 from J; bases not matched to a gene: 15. The germline CDR1 and CDR2 sequences are SGHVS and FQNEAQ. The CDR3 is 15 amino acids. CDR3 DNA: TGTGCCAGCAGCATCCTAGCGGGGACCCTGCCTACTCAGTATTTT. Protein: CASSILAGTLPTQYF.

The CDR3 reads CASSLGTGGYEQYF. Written as DNA, the CDR3 is TGTGCCAGCAGCTTGGGGACAGGGGGTTACGAGCAGTACTTC. This sequence joins TRBV5-4 and TRBJ2-7; 10 bases are shared with TRBD1. The length of the CDR3 is 14 residues. The trim removed 0 bases at V and 4 bases at J, leaving 1 base unmatched. CDR1 and CDR2 from the germline V gene are SGHNT and YYREEE (reference sequence).

The J gene is TRBJ2-7, the V gene TRBV7-9; possibly TRBD1 or TRBD2 for D (5 bases each). This CDR3 comprises 12 residues. Trimming pared 2 bases from V and 7 bases from J, leaving 9 bases between. Germline CDR1 and CDR2: SEHNR and FQNEAQ (reference sequence). The CDR3 here is CASSLTGTEQYF. The CDR3 nucleotides read TGTGCCAGCAGCTTAACGGGGACGGAGCAGTACTTC.

The CDR3 nucleotides are TGTGCCAGCAGTTCGTCCCAGGGGAACTATGGCTACACCTTC. It codes for CASSSSQGNYGYTF. This chain uses TRBV28 with TRBJ1-2, with TRBD1 as a possible D gene (6 bases). The CDR3 is made up of 14 amino acids. Germline-derived CDR1 and CDR2 are MDHEN and SYDVKM. The germline V and J ends were trimmed by 4 bases and 2 bases, with 11 bases remaining between them.

V and J are TRBV6-5 and TRBJ1-5; tentatively, D is TRBD1 (5 bases). The germline gives CDR1 MNHEY, CDR2 SVGAGI. The length of the CDR3 is 16 residues. Trimming took 2 bases from V and 0 from J, leaving 11 bases between them. In nucleotides, the CDR3 is TGTGCCAGCAGTTACGGGCCAGGGATTAGCAATCAGCCCCAGCATTTT. Its protein is CASSYGPGISNQPQHF.

The table lists this clone with a count of one. The chain is built from TRBV27 and TRBJ2-7; D remains unclear. This CDR3 region has 14 residues. CDR1 and CDR2 from the germline V gene are MNHEY and SMNVEV (reference sequence). Deletions cut 3 bases from V and 7 bases from J, with 16 bases between. The chain's CDR3 is CASSFYSSAPEQYF. The DNA for the CDR3 is TGTGCCAGCAGTTTTTACAGTTCTGCCCCTGAGCAGTACTTC.